This TCR beta chain was retrieved from a study of early T cells in non-severe SARS-CoV-2 infection (dated by TCRdb to about 2021). In terms of the full investigation: Bulk RNA from unsorted whole blood was used for TCR sequencing, so alpha and beta chains could not be paired.

By how much of the sample it makes up, this clonotype is medium-sized (0.01 to 0.1%). This clone's antigen is unknown. One base away there is no much larger clone; base qualities are not given. This was a case-control study nested in a cohort of healthcare workers in London, UK, who had nasopharyngeal swab PCR tests and blood samples taken every week. Healthcare workers were recruited during the week of the UK lockdown, between 23 and 31 March 2020, and followed weekly for up to roughly 16 weeks. The method was 5' RACE. The listed sequencing device is NextSeq 500. To correct for sequencing error and PCR bias, the TCR library protocol tagged individual cDNA molecules with unique molecular identifiers. Both TCR alpha and beta chains were sequenced, and tight co-correlation was observed between alpha and beta sequence abundances in each sample. Concerning the study's data processing: Decombinator V4 was used to annotate the V gene, J gene and CDR3 of the TCR sequences. TCRs were defined as expanded if a significant change between any two time points was detected under a Poisson model with p below 0.0001. TCR abundances were normalised to the total number of TCRs sequenced per sample and were expressed as counts per million. TRAV1-2 paired with TRAJ12, TRAJ20 or TRAJ33 defined MAIT TCRs, while TRAV10 paired with TRAJ18 defined iNKT TCRs. VDJdb, accessed 1 November 2021, was searched for CMV, EBV and SARS-CoV-2 annotated TCRs, excluding TCRs annotated for multiple antigens. Using fastp at Q25 and MiXCR, TCRdb reprocessed the public reads and kept productive beta chains. Rows with a matching CDR3 protein are joined into one entry that keeps the most common DNA and genes. These V and J calls derive from TCRdb rather than the authors' analysis. In all, the sample holds about 50,000 distinct CDR3 sequences, and 6.2% of those were seen once. Around 7% of the sample comes from the top ten.

The cysteine opens and the phenylalanine closes a CDR3 of 17 amino acids. Only the CDR3 DNA is retained, 51 bases long and in frame from the first base. Based on the germline V gene (reference sequence), the CDR1 and CDR2 sequences are MNHEY and SMNVEV. From V the trimming removes 7 bases and from J it removes 4 bases, while the gene matches leave 16 bases of the junction unaccounted for. Results the study describes overall, beyond this receptor: Matching against VDJdb was skewed toward anti-spike CD8 responses, likely underestimated virus-specific expansions, and missed private and CD4 specificities.

In this chain, TRBV27 is recombined with TRBJ2-5; 9 bases in the middle match TRBD2. Sequenced here: whole blood, sampled at baseline. The origin of this receptor is an adult who was a healthcare worker with PCR-confirmed SARS-CoV-2 infection or an uninfected control (not recorded which). The CDR3 sequence is CASTPVGSGRQRETQYF. The DNA is TGTGCCAGCACCCCCGTGGGTAGCGGGAGACAGCGAGAGACCCAGTACTTC.